The clone carrying this T cell receptor beta chain came up a few times. This sample is part of a study of cytomegalovirus exposure and HLA in healthy donors. This CDR3 comprises 15 residues. Germline CDR1 and CDR2: MNHEY and SVGAGI. With 0 bases removed from V and 2 bases from J, the gap between germline ends came to 11 bases. The PCR used 60 Vbeta and 13 Jbeta primers. Produced via immunoSEQ multiplex PCR; TCRdb's table is partial and in-frame only. Among some 160,000 clones listed, roughly a tenth were seen once. Sequencing was carried out using PBMCs. J is TRBJ2-7 and V is TRBV6-5, with a tentative D call TRBD2 (6 bases). This receptor was taken from a male donor in good health and CMV-seronegative. The CDR3 spells CASSYSEGRTYEQYF. CDR3 DNA sequence: TGTGCCAGCAGTTACTCGGAGGGGCGAACCTACGAGCAGTACTTC.